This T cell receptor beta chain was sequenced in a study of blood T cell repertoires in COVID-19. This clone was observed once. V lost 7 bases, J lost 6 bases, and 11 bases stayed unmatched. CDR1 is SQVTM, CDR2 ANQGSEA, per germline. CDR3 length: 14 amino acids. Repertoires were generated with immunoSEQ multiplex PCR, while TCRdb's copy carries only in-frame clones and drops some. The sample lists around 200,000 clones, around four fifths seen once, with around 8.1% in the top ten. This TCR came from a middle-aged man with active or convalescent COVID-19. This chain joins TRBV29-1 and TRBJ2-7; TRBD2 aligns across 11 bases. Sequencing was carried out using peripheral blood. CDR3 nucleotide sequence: TGCAGCGCGGGAGTTAGCGGGAGGGCTACCGAGCAGTACTTC. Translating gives CSAGVSGRATEQYF.